The T cell receptor (beta chain) under discussion was sequenced for a study of OX40 agonist ivuxolimab in advanced cancers. Clones were sequenced by immunoSEQ multiplex PCR, and TCRdb holds only the in-frame ones, with some missing. This table holds 90,000 to 100,000 clones, approximately 86% found once. The TCR was taken from an adult with an advanced solid tumor such as melanoma, head and neck, liver or kidney cancer. The material was CD4+ or CD8+ T cells sorted from blood, obtained in a trial of the OX40 agonist ivuxolimab.

The CDR3, as DNA: TGTGCCAGCAGCCATCAACGGAGGACAGAGGTAGTTGGCTATGGCTACACCTTC. Translating it yields CASSHQRRTEVVGYGYTF. This sequence joins TRBV13 and TRBJ1-2; possible D gene TRBD1, 6 bases. Trimming removed 5 bases from V and 4 bases from J, with 26 bases in between. This CDR3 has 18 amino acids. CDR1 is PRHDT and CDR2 is FYEKMQ in the germline V gene (reference sequence).